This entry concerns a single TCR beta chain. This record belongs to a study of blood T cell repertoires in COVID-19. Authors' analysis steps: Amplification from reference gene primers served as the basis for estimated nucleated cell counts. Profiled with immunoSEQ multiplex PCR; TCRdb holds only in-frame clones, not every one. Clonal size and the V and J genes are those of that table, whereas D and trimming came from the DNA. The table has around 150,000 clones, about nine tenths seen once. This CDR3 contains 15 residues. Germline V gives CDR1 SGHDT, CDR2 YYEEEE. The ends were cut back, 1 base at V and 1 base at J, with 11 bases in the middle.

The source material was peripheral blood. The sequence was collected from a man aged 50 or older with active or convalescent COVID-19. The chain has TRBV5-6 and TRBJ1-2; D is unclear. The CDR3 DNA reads TGTGCCAGCAGCTTGATCTCCGGGGTTAACTATGGCTACACCTTC. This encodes CASSLISGVNYGYTF. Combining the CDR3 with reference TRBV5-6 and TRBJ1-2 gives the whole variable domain DAGVTQSPTHLIKTRGQQVTLRCSPKSGHDTVSWYQQALGQGPQFIFQYYEEEERQRGNFPDRFSGHQFPNYSSELNVNALLLGDSALYLCASSLISGVNYGYTFGSGTRLTVV.